Below are 11 T cell receptor beta chains sequenced from a single sample in a study of T cell repertoires in cytomegalovirus infection. No antigen has been identified for these receptors. One entry per CDR3 protein results from TCRdb running MiXCR on the reads. The table lists 650,000 to 850,000 distinct CDR3 sequences, 25% to 35% of them singletons. The specimen was cultured CD8+ T cells from PBMCs, collected from culture after CMV antigen stimulation. These receptors originate from a human donor in good health (CMV status not recorded). Some clones in this sample may be carry-over from other donors' samples.

The chain carries TRBV20-1 and TRBJ2-2; D not certain. Germline CDR1 reads DFQATT; CDR2 reads SNEGSKA (reference sequence). This CDR3 has 14 amino acids. The V and J ends lost 1 base and 1 base respectively, with 7 bases between them. CDR3 DNA: TGCAGTGCTAGAGGAGGAGTGAACACCGGGGAGCTGTTTTTT. Its translation is CSARGGVNTGELFF.

Many counts were recorded for this clonotype. This sequence joins TRBV27 and TRBJ1-1; 8 bases line up with TRBD1. Trimming cost V 10 bases and J 4 bases; bases outside gene matches: 8. CDR3 length: 13 amino acids. Germline V gene lookup returns CDR1 MNHEY and CDR2 SMNVEV (reference sequence). The CDR3 DNA sequence: TGTGCCACCAGACAGGGGACGGTCACTGAAGCTTTCTTT. This codes for CATRQGTVTEAFF.

The chain employs TRBV7-8 and TRBJ2-3, with D possibly TRBD2 on 5 matching bases. This CDR3 has 15 amino acids. V lost 1 base and J 1 base, leaving 9 bases between the germline ends. Germline loops: CDR1 SGHVS, CDR2 FQNEAQ. Written as DNA, the CDR3 is TGTGCCAGCAGCTTAGTAGCGTCTCGCACAGATACGCAGTATTTT. This codes for CASSLVASRTDTQYF.

This clonotype was seen a handful of times. The chain links TRBV12-3 or TRBV12-4 to TRBJ1-2, with 12 bases fitting TRBD1. Trimming cost V 7 bases and J 4 bases; bases outside gene matches: 4. The CDR3 consists of 14 residues. The CDR3 sequence is CASTSGQGAYGYTF. The CDR3 DNA is TGTGCCAGCACCTCGGGACAGGGGGCCTATGGCTACACCTTC.

This chain connects TRBV4-3 to TRBJ2-1, with D unresolved. Germline V gene sequence: CDR1 LGHNA, CDR2 YSLEER. V lost 4 bases and J lost 8, with 15 bases in between. The CDR3 covers 14 residues. CDR3 loop: CASSPLSGYDEQFF. The CDR3 DNA is TGCGCCAGCAGCCCCCTCTCAGGATACGATGAGCAGTTCTTC.

The CDR3 loop is CASSQDSGDYNGYTF. DNA of the CDR3: TGCGCCAGCAGCCAAGATTCGGGGGATTACAATGGCTACACCTTC. The chain combines TRBV4-1 with TRBJ1-2; weak D call: TRBD1 (5 bases). The CDR3 has 15 amino acids. Germline V lookup: CDR1 MGHRA, CDR2 YSYEKL. V was shortened by 0 bases and J by 6 bases, with 14 bases between the two germline ends.

The J gene is TRBJ2-7, the V gene TRBV6-1; D not resolved. The CDR3 contains 14 residues. Germline V CDR1 and CDR2: MNHNS, SASEGT. Trimming cost V 1 base and J 3 bases, with 10 bases left between them. CDR3 sequence: CASSEVGQIYEQYV. In DNA, the CDR3 is TGTGCCAGCAGTGAAGTAGGCCAGATCTACGAGCAGTACGTC.

V usage is TRBV27 and J usage is TRBJ2-7, with D unclear. Germline V gives CDR1 MNHEY, CDR2 SMNVEV (reference sequence). The CDR3 runs to 16 residues. Between the trimmed V and J ends, which lost 10 bases and 2 bases, there was a span of 24 bases. CDR3 protein: CATNSFSIVGTYEQYF. Here the CDR3 DNA reads TGTGCCACCAACTCGTTCTCGATCGTGGGTACCTACGAGCAGTACTTC.

The chain couples TRBV6-1 to TRBJ2-1; D may be TRBD1 (6 bases). Trimming cost V 4 bases and J 0 bases, with 16 bases left between them. CDR3 length: 17 amino acids. CDR1 MNHNS and CDR2 SASEGT come from the germline V gene. CDR3 DNA: TGTGCCAGCAGTGCCCCTGTGGGGGCTGGCTCCTACAATGAGCAGTTCTTC. It specifies CASSAPVGAGSYNEQFF.

The rearrangement joins TRBV20-1 to TRBJ2-7; D is uncertain. CDR1 DFQATT and CDR2 SNEGSKA come from the germline V gene (reference sequence). The CDR3 length is 14 residues. Trimming pared 3 bases from V and 2 bases from J, leaving 14 bases between. CDR3 residues: CSARLLEGTYEQYF. The CDR3 DNA sequence: TGCAGTGCTAGGCTTTTGGAAGGGACCTACGAGCAGTACTTC.

At least ten counts were recorded for this clonotype. The genes are TRBV27 and TRBJ2-2, with 12 positions matching TRBD1. The germline V gene encodes CDR1 MNHEY and CDR2 SMNVEV (reference sequence). The length of the CDR3 is 16 residues. Germline trimming cut 6 bases from V and 3 bases from J; bases unmatched to any gene: 5. This CDR3 reads CASSPGTGGDTGELFF. CDR3 coding DNA: TGTGCCAGCAGCCCGGGGACAGGGGGCGACACCGGGGAGCTGTTTTTT.